The clone carrying this T cell receptor (beta chain) occurred many times. As yet, its antigen is unknown. The sample comes from a study of cytomegalovirus exposure and HLA in healthy donors. Study-wide findings and caveats: HLA allele associations emerged for around 16,000 TCR beta sequences in a later analysis, at 0.05 false discovery rate.

Primers included in the PCR were 60 Vbeta and 13 Jbeta primers. Assay used: immunoSEQ multiplex PCR; TCRdb lists only in-frame clones, some missing. The sample shows over 150,000 clones, 65% to 75% of them seen only once. This TCR was sampled from a man in his thirties or forties in good health and CMV-seropositive. Sequencing was done on a sample of PBMCs.

This chain's CDR3 is CASSPGASSGNTIYF. The DNA of the CDR3 is TGTGCCAGCTCACCAGGGGCCAGCTCTGGAAACACCATATATTTT. The genes are TRBV18 and TRBJ1-3, with a weak D call TRBD1 (5 bases). The germline V gene has CDR1 KGHSH and CDR2 LQKENI. The CDR3 consists of 15 residues. Trimming stripped 2 bases from V and 0 bases from J, with 8 bases between.